This T cell receptor (beta chain) is from a study of OX40 agonist ivuxolimab in advanced cancers. General study findings and limits: There were, on average, more expanded clones in CD8+ T cells than in CD4+.

The repertoire was sequenced with immunoSEQ multiplex PCR; TCRdb's copy has only in-frame clones and lacks some. This sample yields approximately 44,000 clones, of which 65% to 90% are seen a single time; 2.6% belongs to the top ten. This clone was seen more than once but under ten times. What it recognizes is unknown. The germline V gene has CDR1 KGHSH and CDR2 LQKENI. Trimming stripped 8 bases from V and 7 bases from J, with 12 bases between. There are 13 residues in the CDR3. This specimen consisted of CD4+ or CD8+ T cells sorted from blood, obtained in a trial of the OX40 agonist ivuxolimab. This sequence originates from an adult with an advanced solid tumor such as melanoma, head and neck, liver or kidney cancer. The chain couples TRBV18 to TRBJ1-6; D may be TRBD1 (5 bases). The CDR3 region is CASARALNSPLHF. The CDR3 nucleotides are TGTGCCAGCGCCAGGGCCCTAAATTCACCCCTCCACTTT.